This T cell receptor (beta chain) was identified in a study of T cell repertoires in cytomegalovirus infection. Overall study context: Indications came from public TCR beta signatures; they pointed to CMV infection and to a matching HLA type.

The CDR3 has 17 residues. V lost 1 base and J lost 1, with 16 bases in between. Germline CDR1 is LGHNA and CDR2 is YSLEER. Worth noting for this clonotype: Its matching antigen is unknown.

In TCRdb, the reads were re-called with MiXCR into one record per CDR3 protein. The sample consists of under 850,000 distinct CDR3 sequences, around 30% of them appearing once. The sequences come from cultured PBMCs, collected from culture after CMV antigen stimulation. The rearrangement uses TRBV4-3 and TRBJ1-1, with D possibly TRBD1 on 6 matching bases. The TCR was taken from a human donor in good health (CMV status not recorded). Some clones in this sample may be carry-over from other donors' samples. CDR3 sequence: CASSQALPGRGNTEAFF. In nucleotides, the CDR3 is TGCGCCAGCAGCCAAGCCCTCCCCGGCAGGGGGAACACTGAAGCTTTCTTT.